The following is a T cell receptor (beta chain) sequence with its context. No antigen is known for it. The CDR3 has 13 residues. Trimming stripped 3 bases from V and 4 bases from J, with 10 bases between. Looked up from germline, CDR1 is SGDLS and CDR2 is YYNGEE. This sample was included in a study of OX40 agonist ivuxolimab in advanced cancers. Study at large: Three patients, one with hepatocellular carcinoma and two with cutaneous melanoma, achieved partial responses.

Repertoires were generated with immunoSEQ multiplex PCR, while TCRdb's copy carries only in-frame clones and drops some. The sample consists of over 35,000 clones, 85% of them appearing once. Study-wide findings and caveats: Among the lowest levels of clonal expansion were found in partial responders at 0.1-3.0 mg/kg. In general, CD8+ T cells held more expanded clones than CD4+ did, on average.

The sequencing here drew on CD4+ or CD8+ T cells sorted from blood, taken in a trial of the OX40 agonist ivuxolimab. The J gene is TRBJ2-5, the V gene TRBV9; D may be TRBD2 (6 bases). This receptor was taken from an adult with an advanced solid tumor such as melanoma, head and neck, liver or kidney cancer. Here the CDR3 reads CASSDGGTETQYF. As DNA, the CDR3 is TGTGCCAGCAGCGATGGGGGGACAGAGACCCAGTACTTC. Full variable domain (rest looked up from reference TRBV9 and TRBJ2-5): DSGVTQTPKHLITATGQRVTLRCSPRSGDLSVYWYQQSLDQGLQFLIQYYNGEERAKGNILERFSAQQFPDLHSELNLSSLELGDSALYFCASSDGGTETQYFGPGTRLLVL.